This TCR beta chain emerged from a study of OX40 agonist ivuxolimab in advanced cancers. Study-level points and caveats: Expanded clones belonging to CD8+ T cells outnumbered, on average, those of CD4+. CD4+ and CD8+ blood T cells expanded clonally by week 6 at 0.1 to 3.0 mg/kg.

Turning to this clone: Its antigen is undetermined.

Produced via immunoSEQ multiplex PCR; TCRdb's table is partial and in-frame only. The sample comprises about 52,000 clones, approximately 86% of which are singletons, and more than 13% rests with the top ten. The ends lost 5 bases at V and 0 bases at J; junction bases unmatched: 9. CDR1 SGHTA and CDR2 FQGNSA come from the germline V gene. The CDR3 totals 16 residues. Cycle 7 day 1, cycle 4 day 1, and baseline were the timepoints at which blood was sampled. V is TRBV7-2 and J is TRBJ2-7; 8 nucleotides match TRBD1. This TCR came from an adult with an advanced solid tumor such as melanoma, head and neck, liver or kidney cancer. Sequencing used CD4+ or CD8+ T cells sorted from blood, obtained in a trial of the OX40 agonist ivuxolimab. The CDR3 nucleotides are TGTGCCAGCAGCCACTTGACAGGGGTGGACTCCTACGAGCAGTACTTC. Translation gives CASSHLTGVDSYEQYF.